The 11 T cell receptor beta chains below all came from one sample that was sequenced in a study of blood T cell repertoires in COVID-19. Clones were read by immunoSEQ multiplex PCR, and TCRdb kept only the in-frame ones, dropping some. The repertoire has 150,000 to 250,000 clones, around 80% of them found once; the top ten carry 6.9%. The sample consisted of peripheral blood. The receptor set was obtained from a human donor with acute or convalescent COVID-19. The donor label of this sample is uncertain.

The rearrangement links TRBV2 to TRBJ1-1; D not resolved. V shed 3 bases and J shed 0 bases, with 17 bases lying between them. The CDR3 covers 17 residues. Germline values: CDR1 SNHLY, CDR2 FYNNEI. CDR3 in DNA: TGTGCCAGCAGTGATGAGCGATCGTACCCGATGAACACTGAAGCTTTCTTT. Translated, it gives CASSDERSYPMNTEAFF. Full variable domain (remainder filled in from reference TRBV2 and TRBJ1-1): EPEVTQTPSHQVTQMGQEVILRCVPISNHLYFYWYRQILGQKVEFLVSFYNNEISEKSEIFDDQFSVERPDGSNFTLKIRSTKLEDSAMYFCASSDERSYPMNTEAFFGQGTRLTVV.

This chain joins TRBV12-5 and TRBJ2-7; possibly TRBD1 for D (5 bases). The germline gives CDR1 LGHNT, CDR2 FRNRAP. The CDR3 runs to 15 residues. Trimming took 7 bases from V and 3 from J, leaving 19 bases between them. The CDR3 coding sequence is TGTGCTAGTGCCCTCCAAAGGGCAGGGTTCTACGAGCAGTACTTC. It translates to CASALQRAGFYEQYF. The whole variable domain, filled in from reference TRBV12-5 and TRBJ2-7, reads DARVTQTPRHKVTEMGQEVTMRCQPILGHNTVFWYRQTMMQGLELLAYFRNRAPLDDSGMPKDRFSAEMPDATLATLKIQPSEPRDSAVYFCASALQRAGFYEQYFGPGTRLTVT.

The chain combines TRBV6-5 with TRBJ2-1; 8 bases fit TRBD2. V was clipped by 0 bases and J by 11 bases; unmatched bases: 3. This CDR3 has 13 residues. Germline values: CDR1 MNHEY, CDR2 SVGAGI. The CDR3 protein is CASSYSQREKQFF. The CDR3 DNA sequence: TGTGCCAGCAGTTACTCTCAGCGGGAGAAGCAGTTCTTC.

The table lists this clone with a count of one. The chain has TRBV7-2 and TRBJ2-7; perhaps TRBD2 as D (6 bases). Germline values: CDR1 SGHTA, CDR2 FQGNSA. Trimming took off 2 bases at V and 5 bases at J, with 10 bases between the two ends. The CDR3 consists of 13 residues. CDR3 coding DNA: TGTGCCAGCAGCTTAAGGCCGGGGGACGAGCAGTACTTC. Protein sequence: CASSLRPGDEQYF.

V usage is TRBV28 and J usage is TRBJ2-3; TRBD1 is a possible D gene (5 bases). The CDR3 runs 14 residues. Germline CDR1 reads MDHEN; CDR2 reads SYDVKM. V gave up 1 base and J gave up 2 bases, with 7 bases separating them. The CDR3 bases are TGTGCCAGCAGTTTATCCAGGGCCACAGATACGCAGTATTTT. Protein sequence: CASSLSRATDTQYF.

This sequence joins TRBV12-3 or TRBV12-4 and TRBJ2-7; D is perhaps TRBD1 (6 bases). V shed 10 bases and J shed 3 bases, with 16 bases lying between them. The CDR3 runs to 13 residues. The CDR3 DNA reads TGTGCCATCGACCAGACAGGTAGCTACGAGCAGTACTTC. Its protein product is CAIDQTGSYEQYF.

J is TRBJ1-2 and V is TRBV28; D possibly corresponds to TRBD1 (5 bases). The CDR3 has 16 amino acids. In germline, CDR1 is MDHEN, CDR2 SYDVKM. V was cut by 5 bases and J by 4 bases, with 20 bases left in between. For the CDR3, the DNA is TGTGCCAGCAGTCCCCCAGACAGACCTAAGAGCTATGGCTACACCTTC. Protein product: CASSPPDRPKSYGYTF.

Only a few counts were recorded for this clone. J is TRBJ2-3 and V is TRBV11-2; D perhaps matches TRBD2 (5 bases). The CDR3 is made up of 14 amino acids. V was shortened by 5 bases and J by 0 bases, with 9 bases between the two germline ends. Germline V lookup: CDR1 SGHAT, CDR2 FQNNGV. The CDR3 DNA follows: TGTGCCAGCAGCCCGGCGGGTAGCACAGATACGCAGTATTTT. As protein: CASSPAGSTDTQYF.

The genes are TRBV12-5 and TRBJ2-5, with unresolved D. The CDR3 is 11 amino acids. V was cut by 4 bases and J by 5 bases, with 5 bases left in between. Germline CDR1 and CDR2: LGHNT and FRNRAP. The chain's CDR3 is CASGSRETQYF. The DNA for the CDR3 is TGTGCTAGTGGTTCGCGGGAGACCCAGTACTTC.

The J gene is TRBJ1-5, the V gene TRBV19; 11 bases agree with TRBD1. CDR1 is LNHDA, CDR2 SQIVND, per germline (reference sequence). The trim removed 7 bases at V and 8 bases at J, leaving 7 bases unmatched. This CDR3 region has 14 residues. The DNA for the CDR3 is TGTGCCAGTAACAAAGGACAGGGGGCTGAGCCCCAGCATTTT. It codes for CASNKGQGAEPQHF.

The chain uses TRBV10-1 and TRBJ2-2, with a possible D match to TRBD1 (5 bases). Germline lookup yields CDR1 WNHNN and CDR2 SYGVQD (reference sequence). Trimming shortened V by 5 bases and J by 4 bases, and 17 bases separated the two germline ends. The CDR3 is 16 amino acids. The CDR3 sequence is CASSRGQLRGTGELFF. Written as DNA, the CDR3 is TGCGCCAGCAGTCGTGGGCAGCTAAGGGGCACCGGGGAGCTGTTTTTT.